The 16 T cell receptor beta chains below come from one sample, sequenced in a study of technical replicates of blood from several donors. The method was immunoSEQ multiplex PCR; TCRdb's version includes in-frame clones alone and lacks a portion of them. Of tens of thousands of clones in the sample, more than 90% were seen once. The sequenced material came from T cells isolated from PBMCs. Source of these receptors: a human donor in good health.

The rearrangement joins TRBV27 to TRBJ2-6, with D possibly TRBD2 on 6 matching bases. V lost 3 bases, J lost 3 bases, and 9 bases lay in between. The germline CDR1 and CDR2 sequences are MNHEY and SMNVEV (reference sequence). The length of the CDR3 is 15 residues. CDR3 coding DNA: TGTGCCAGCAGTTTGGAGGGAAGTGGGGCCAACGTCCTGACTTTC. This sequence encodes CASSLEGSGANVLTF.

This chain links TRBV12-5 with TRBJ2-1; 11 bases are a match to TRBD2. The V gene end was trimmed by 0 bases and the J gene end by 9 bases; junction bases not matched to a gene: 7. The CDR3 has 16 amino acids. CDR1 is LGHNT, CDR2 FRNRAP, per germline. Written as DNA, the CDR3 is TGTGCTAGTGGTTTGGTATTTGGACTAGCGGGTAGTGAGCAGTTCTTC. Amino acid sequence: CASGLVFGLAGSEQFF.

The V gene is TRBV10-2, the J gene TRBJ1-2, with 11 bases matching TRBD1. The CDR3 contains 16 residues. CDR1 is WSHSY and CDR2 is SAAADI in the germline V gene. The ends lost 10 bases at V and 0 bases at J; junction bases unmatched: 10. The CDR3 bases are TGCGCCACCCTCGTCCCGGGACAGGGGGCTAACTATGGCTACACCTTC. It specifies CATLVPGQGANYGYTF.

The chain links TRBV9 to TRBJ2-7, with 12 positions matching TRBD2. Germline CDR1 reads SGDLS; CDR2 reads YYNGEE. The CDR3 is 15 residues long. Trimming at V came to 4 bases and at J to 6 bases, leaving 8 bases not matched to a gene. In DNA form, the CDR3 reads TGTGCCAGCAGCCCTAGACTAGCGGGAGACCCCGAGCAGTACTTC. Its translation is CASSPRLAGDPEQYF.

V usage is TRBV28 and J usage is TRBJ2-5; 9 positions agree with TRBD2. V was pared by 8 bases and J by 4 bases, with 5 bases of the junction left unmatched. The CDR3 contains 13 residues. Germline-derived CDR1 and CDR2 are MDHEN and SYDVKM. In DNA form, the CDR3 reads TGTGCCAGCCAGGGACTAGCTGCAGAGACCCAGTACTTC. Translated: CASQGLAAETQYF.

This rearrangement joins TRBV29-1 to TRBJ2-7; possibly TRBD1 for D (5 bases). Between the trimmed V and J ends, which lost 7 bases and 3 bases, there was a span of 22 bases. The CDR3 extends over 15 amino acids. The germline V gene has CDR1 SQVTM and CDR2 ANQGSEA. CDR3 protein: CSAAKTGSFYYEQYF. In DNA, the CDR3 is TGCAGCGCAGCTAAAACAGGATCCTTTTACTACGAGCAGTACTTC.

J is TRBJ1-5 and V is TRBV28, with unresolved D. The CDR3 covers 14 residues. Trimming removed 3 bases from V and 5 bases from J, with 11 bases in between. Germline values: CDR1 MDHEN, CDR2 SYDVKM. The CDR3 coding sequence is TGTGCCAGCAGTTTTGTACAGCTCTATCAGCCCCAGCATTTT. Amino acids: CASSFVQLYQPQHF. The complete variable domain, with remaining parts taken from reference TRBV28 and TRBJ1-5, reads DVKVTQSSRYLVKRTGEKVFLECVQDMDHENMFWYRQDPGLGLRLIYFSYDVKMKEKGDIPEGYSVSREKKERFSLILESASTNQTSMYLCASSFVQLYQPQHFGDGTRLSIL.

The chain joins TRBV27 to TRBJ2-2; 7 nucleotides match TRBD1. From germline, CDR1 is MNHEY and CDR2 SMNVEV (reference sequence). Trimming cost V 10 bases and J 3 bases; bases outside gene matches: 8. This CDR3 has 14 amino acids. The CDR3 DNA is TGTGCCACCAAGACAGGGCCCTACACCGGGGAGCTGTTTTTT. Amino acids: CATKTGPYTGELFF.

The genes are TRBV11-2 and TRBJ2-1; possible D gene TRBD2, 6 bases. The CDR3 loop spans 13 amino acids. Germline CDR1 and CDR2: SGHAT and FQNNGV. V was shortened by 1 base and J by 7 bases, with 8 bases between the two germline ends. DNA of the CDR3: TGTGCCAGCAGCTTAGGCCTAGCGAATGAGCAGTTCTTC. Protein sequence: CASSLGLANEQFF.

This chain joins TRBV18 and TRBJ2-3, with D unresolved. V was clipped by 6 bases and J by 4 bases, with 17 bases between them. This CDR3 comprises 15 residues. Germline loops: CDR1 KGHSH, CDR2 LQKENI. This chain's CDR3 is CASSLTDQGPDTQYF. As DNA, the CDR3 is TGTGCCAGCTCCTTGACTGATCAAGGCCCAGATACGCAGTATTTT. Combining the CDR3 with reference TRBV18 and TRBJ2-3 gives the whole variable domain NAGVMQNPRHLVRRRGQEARLRCSPMKGHSHVYWYRQLPEEGLKFMVYLQKENIIDESGMPKERFSAEFPKEGPSILRIQQVVRGDSAAYFCASSLTDQGPDTQYFGPGTRLTVL.

The genes are TRBV20-1 and TRBJ2-7; 8 bases match TRBD2. Germline values: CDR1 DFQATT, CDR2 SNEGSKA (reference sequence). V gave up 6 bases and J gave up 4 bases; unmatched junction bases: 2. There are 11 residues in the CDR3. CDR3 loop: CSAGGEYEQYF. In nucleotides, the CDR3 is TGCAGTGCCGGGGGGGAGTACGAGCAGTACTTC.

V gene TRBV27 combines with J gene TRBJ1-1, with 7 bases aligning to TRBD1. The CDR3 length is 15 residues. V shed 3 bases, J shed 4 bases, and the junction held 8 bases outside the gene matches. Germline V gene data show CDR1 as MNHEY and CDR2 as SMNVEV (reference sequence). CDR3 residues: CASSFRTGVITEAFF. The CDR3 coding sequence is TGTGCCAGCAGTTTCAGAACAGGGGTTATCACTGAAGCTTTCTTT.

The genes are TRBV30 and TRBJ2-2, with a possible D match to TRBD2 (5 bases). Trimming took off 3 bases at V and 6 bases at J, with 8 bases between the two ends. This CDR3 spans 12 amino acids. Per germline, CDR1 GTSNPN and CDR2 SVGIG (reference sequence). This chain's CDR3 is CAWRARAGELFF. CDR3 DNA: TGTGCCTGGAGAGCGAGGGCCGGGGAGCTGTTTTTT.

The CDR3 DNA reads as TGTGCCAGCTTAGGAGGACTAGCGGGATACGGATACGAGCAGTACTTC. This gives the protein CASLGGLAGYGYEQYF. J is TRBJ2-7 and V is TRBV7-2, with 12 bases aligning to TRBD2. CDR3 size: 16 residues. Germline loops: CDR1 SGHTA, CDR2 FQGNSA. V shed 8 bases and J 4 bases; nucleotides not matched to a gene: 12. Variable domain in full (rest from reference TRBV7-2 and TRBJ2-7): GAGVSQSPSNKVTEKGKDVELRCDPISGHTALYWYRQSLGQGLEFLIYFQGNSAPDKSGLPSDRFSAERTGGSVSTLTIQRTQQEDSAVYLCASLGGLAGYGYEQYFGPGTRLTVT.

The chain links TRBV6-1 to TRBJ1-5; D is undetermined. The CDR3 is made up of 15 amino acids. V was pared by 3 bases and J by 7 bases, with 16 bases between. CDR1 and CDR2 (germline): MNHNS, SASEGT. CDR3 DNA: TGTGCCAGCAGTGATGCGGGCTTGCTGAGCCAGCCCCAGCATTTT. Amino acid sequence: CASSDAGLLSQPQHF.

V and J are TRBV5-1 and TRBJ1-2; D uncertain. V was trimmed by 0 bases and J by 4 bases, leaving 7 bases between them. Germline CDR1 reads SGHRS; CDR2 reads YFSETQ. CDR3 length equals 13 residues. As DNA, the CDR3 is TGCGCCAGCAGCTTGGACCAGTCCTATGGCTACACCTTC. Protein sequence: CASSLDQSYGYTF.